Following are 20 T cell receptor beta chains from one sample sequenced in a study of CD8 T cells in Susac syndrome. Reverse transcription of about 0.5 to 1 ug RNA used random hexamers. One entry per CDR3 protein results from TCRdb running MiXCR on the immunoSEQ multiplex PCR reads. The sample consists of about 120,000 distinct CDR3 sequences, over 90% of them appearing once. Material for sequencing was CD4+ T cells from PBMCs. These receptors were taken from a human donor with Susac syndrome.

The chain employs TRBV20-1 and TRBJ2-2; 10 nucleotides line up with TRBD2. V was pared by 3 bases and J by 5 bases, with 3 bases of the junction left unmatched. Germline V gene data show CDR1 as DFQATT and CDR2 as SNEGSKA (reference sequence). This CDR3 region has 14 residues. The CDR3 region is CSASLAGVTGELFF. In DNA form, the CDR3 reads TGCAGTGCTAGCCTAGCGGGAGTGACCGGGGAGCTGTTTTTT.

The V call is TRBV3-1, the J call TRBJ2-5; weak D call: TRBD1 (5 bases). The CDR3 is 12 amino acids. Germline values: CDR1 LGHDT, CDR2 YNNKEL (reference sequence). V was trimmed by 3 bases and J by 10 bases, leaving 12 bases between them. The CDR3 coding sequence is TGTGCCAGCAGCCAGGACAAAAGTAACCAGTACTTC. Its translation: CASSQDKSNQYF.

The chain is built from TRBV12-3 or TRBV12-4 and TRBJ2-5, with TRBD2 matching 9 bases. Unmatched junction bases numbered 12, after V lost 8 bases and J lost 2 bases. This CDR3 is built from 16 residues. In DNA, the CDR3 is TGTGCCAGCCGATCCGGGACTAGCTTAGGGCAAGAGACCCAGTACTTC. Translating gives CASRSGTSLGQETQYF.

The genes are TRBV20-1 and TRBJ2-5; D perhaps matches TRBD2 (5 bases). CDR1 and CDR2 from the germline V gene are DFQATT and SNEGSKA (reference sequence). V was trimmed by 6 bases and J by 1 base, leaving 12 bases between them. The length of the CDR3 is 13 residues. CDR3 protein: CSARTGPQETQYF. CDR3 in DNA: TGCAGTGCCAGGACTGGTCCCCAAGAGACCCAGTACTTC.

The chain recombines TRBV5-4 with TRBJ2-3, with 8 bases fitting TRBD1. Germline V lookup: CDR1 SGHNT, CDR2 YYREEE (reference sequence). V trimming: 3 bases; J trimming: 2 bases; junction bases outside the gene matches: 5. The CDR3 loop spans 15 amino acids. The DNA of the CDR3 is TGTGCCAGCAGCTCCGGACAGGGTCTCACAGATACGCAGTATTTT. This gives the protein CASSSGQGLTDTQYF.

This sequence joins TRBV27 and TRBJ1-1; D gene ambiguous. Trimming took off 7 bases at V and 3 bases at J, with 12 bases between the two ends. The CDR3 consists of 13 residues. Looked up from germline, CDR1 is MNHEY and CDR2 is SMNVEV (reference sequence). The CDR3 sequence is CASTAARDTEAFF. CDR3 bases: TGTGCCAGCACCGCGGCCCGGGACACTGAAGCTTTCTTT.

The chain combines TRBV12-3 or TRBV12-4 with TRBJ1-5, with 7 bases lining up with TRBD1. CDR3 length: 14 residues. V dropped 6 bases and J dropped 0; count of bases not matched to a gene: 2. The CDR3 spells CASSDRVSNQPQHF. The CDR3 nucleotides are TGTGCCAGCAGCGACAGGGTTAGCAATCAGCCCCAGCATTTT.

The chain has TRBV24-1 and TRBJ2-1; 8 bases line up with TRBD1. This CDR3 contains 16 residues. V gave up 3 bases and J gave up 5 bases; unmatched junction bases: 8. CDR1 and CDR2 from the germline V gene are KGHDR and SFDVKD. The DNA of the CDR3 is TGTGCCACCAGTGATATAGCCGGGACAGGCCACAATGAGCAGTTCTTC. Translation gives CATSDIAGTGHNEQFF.

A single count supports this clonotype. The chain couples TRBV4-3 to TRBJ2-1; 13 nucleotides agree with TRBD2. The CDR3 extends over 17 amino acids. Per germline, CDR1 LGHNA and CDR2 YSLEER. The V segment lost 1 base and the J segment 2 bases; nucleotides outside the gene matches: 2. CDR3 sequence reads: CASSQGLAGGAYNEQFF. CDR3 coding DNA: TGCGCCAGCAGCCAAGGACTAGCGGGAGGCGCCTACAATGAGCAGTTCTTC.

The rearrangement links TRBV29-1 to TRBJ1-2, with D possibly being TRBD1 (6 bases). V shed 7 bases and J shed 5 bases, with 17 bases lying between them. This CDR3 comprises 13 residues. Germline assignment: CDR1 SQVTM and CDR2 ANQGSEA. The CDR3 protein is CSALTGTLYGYTF. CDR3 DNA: TGCAGCGCCCTTACCGGGACACTTTATGGCTACACCTTC.

The CDR3 DNA reads TGTGCCAGCAGCACCGGCACGGGGGCCTGGCGGGAGGGCGAATCCACGGACGAGCAGTACTTC. Amino acids: CASSTGTGAWREGESTDEQYF. This rearrangement joins TRBV11-1 to TRBJ2-7, with TRBD2 matching over 9 bases. Unmatched junction bases numbered 28, after V lost 5 bases and J lost 5 bases. The CDR3 consists of 21 residues. Germline CDR1 reads SGHAT; CDR2 reads FQDESV (reference sequence).

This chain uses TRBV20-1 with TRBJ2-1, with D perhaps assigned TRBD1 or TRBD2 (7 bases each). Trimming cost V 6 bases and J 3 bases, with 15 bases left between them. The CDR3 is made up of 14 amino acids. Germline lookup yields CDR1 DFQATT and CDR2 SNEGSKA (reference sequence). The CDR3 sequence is CSAGPGGDYNEQFF. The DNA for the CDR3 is TGCAGTGCGGGACCAGGGGGGGACTACAATGAGCAGTTCTTC.

Here the CDR3 DNA reads TGTGCCAGCAGCTCCCACTTAGTTACGCAGTATTTT. This translates into CASSSHLVTQYF. V gene TRBV7-2 combines with J gene TRBJ2-3, with D uncertain. This CDR3 has 12 amino acids. The germline V and J ends were trimmed by 4 bases and 8 bases, with 10 bases remaining between them. Looked up from germline, CDR1 is SGHTA and CDR2 is FQGNSA.

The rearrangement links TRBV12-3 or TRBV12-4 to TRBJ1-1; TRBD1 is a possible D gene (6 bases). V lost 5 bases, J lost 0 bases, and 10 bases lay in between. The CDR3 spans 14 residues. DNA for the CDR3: TGTGCCAGCAGTGGGGGCGGCTTGAACACTGAAGCTTTCTTT. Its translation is CASSGGGLNTEAFF.

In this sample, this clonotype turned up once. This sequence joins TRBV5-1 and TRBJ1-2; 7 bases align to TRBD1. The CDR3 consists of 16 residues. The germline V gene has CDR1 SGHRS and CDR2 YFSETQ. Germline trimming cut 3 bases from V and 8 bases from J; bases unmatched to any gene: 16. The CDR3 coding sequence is TGCGCCAGCAGCTCCATCAATACAGGGGAGCAAAGCGGCTACACCTTC. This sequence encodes CASSSINTGEQSGYTF.

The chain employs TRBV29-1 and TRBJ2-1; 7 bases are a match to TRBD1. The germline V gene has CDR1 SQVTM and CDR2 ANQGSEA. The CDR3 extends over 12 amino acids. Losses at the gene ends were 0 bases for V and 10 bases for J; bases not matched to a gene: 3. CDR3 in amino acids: CSVEEGGAEQFF. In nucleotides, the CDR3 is TGCAGCGTTGAAGAAGGGGGCGCAGAGCAGTTCTTC.

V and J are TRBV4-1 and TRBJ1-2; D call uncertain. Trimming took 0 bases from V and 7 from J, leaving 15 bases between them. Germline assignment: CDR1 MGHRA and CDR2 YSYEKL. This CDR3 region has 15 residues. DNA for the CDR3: TGCGCCAGCAGCCAAGATCAACCCCTCACCGGTGGCTACACCTTC. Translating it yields CASSQDQPLTGGYTF.

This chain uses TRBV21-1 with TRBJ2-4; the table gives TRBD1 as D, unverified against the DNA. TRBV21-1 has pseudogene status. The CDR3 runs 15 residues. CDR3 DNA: TGTGCCAGCAGTGGGACAGGGGACGCTTACAACATTCAGTACTTC. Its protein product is CASSGTGDAYNIQYF.

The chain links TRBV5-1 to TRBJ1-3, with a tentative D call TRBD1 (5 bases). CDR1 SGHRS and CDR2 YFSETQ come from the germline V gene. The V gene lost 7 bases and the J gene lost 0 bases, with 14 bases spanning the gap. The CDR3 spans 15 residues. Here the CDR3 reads CASQIGGASGNTIYF. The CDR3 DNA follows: TGCGCCAGCCAAATCGGGGGAGCCTCTGGAAACACCATATATTTT. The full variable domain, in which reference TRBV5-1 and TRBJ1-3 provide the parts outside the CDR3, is KAGVTQTPRYLIKTRGQQVTLSCSPISGHRSVSWYQQTPGQGLQFLFEYFSETQRNKGNFPGRFSGRQFSNSRSEMNVSTLELGDSALYLCASQIGGASGNTIYFGEGSWLTVV.

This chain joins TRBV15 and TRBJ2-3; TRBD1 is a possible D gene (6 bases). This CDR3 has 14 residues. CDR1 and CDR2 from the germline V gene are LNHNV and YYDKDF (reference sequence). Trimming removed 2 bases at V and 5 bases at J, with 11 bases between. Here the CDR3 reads CATSRRTVGDTQYF. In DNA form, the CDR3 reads TGTGCCACCAGCAGAAGGACAGTGGGAGATACGCAGTATTTT.